The rows below give T cell receptor beta chains drawn from one sample of a study of OX40 agonist ivuxolimab in advanced cancers. Sequenced by immunoSEQ multiplex PCR; TCRdb stores in-frame clones only, minus some. The sample holds 80,000 or so clones; over 85% are singletons and the top ten take over 0.15%. Source: CD4+ or CD8+ T cells sorted from blood, taken in a trial of the OX40 agonist ivuxolimab. Every receptor here comes from an adult with an advanced solid tumor such as melanoma, head and neck, liver or kidney cancer. The CDR3 runs from the conserved cysteine through the conserved F or W. Fields, in order: V gene, D gene, clone size, J gene, CDR3 protein, CDR3 DNA. The D gene is left open where the match is weak. Size is omitted from some rows. Given values are once, few, many or a class for expanded clones.

V: TRBV14; D: -; size: -; J: TRBJ1-2; CDR3: CASSPNVRSLGYGYTF; DNA: TGTGCCAGCAGCCCAAACGTTCGGTCCCTTGGCTATGGCTACACCTTC
V: TRBV30; D: TRBD1; size: -; J: TRBJ1-2; CDR3: CAWTPGQGSGYTF; DNA: TGTGCCTGGACCCCGGGACAGGGGTCAGGCTACACCTTC
V: TRBV14; D: TRBD1; size: -; J: TRBJ2-2; CDR3: CASSQQGQGRTGELFF; DNA: TGTGCCAGCAGCCAACAGGGACAGGGTAGGACCGGGGAGCTGTTTTTT
V: TRBV6-1; D: -; size: -; J: TRBJ1-4; CDR3: CASSLGLSPNEKLFF; DNA: TGTGCCAGCAGCTTGGGACTCTCACCTAATGAAAAACTGTTTTTT
V: TRBV21-1; D: -; size: -; J: TRBJ2-7; CDR3: CASSKVARPSGSLRKSYEQYF; DNA: TGTGCCAGCAGCAAAGTCGCGCGGCCTAGCGGGAGTCTGAGGAAATCCTACGAGCAGTACTTC
V: TRBV9; D: TRBD2; size: -; J: TRBJ2-3; CDR3: CASKPTSGSSDTQYF; DNA: TGTGCCAGCAAGCCCACTAGCGGGAGTTCAGATACGCAGTATTTT
V: TRBV5-4; D: TRBD2; size: -; J: TRBJ2-5; CDR3: CASSSAGGTETQYF; DNA: TGTGCCAGCAGCTCGGCGGGGGGAACGGAGACCCAGTACTTC
V: TRBV5-6; D: -; size: -; J: TRBJ1-3; CDR3: CASSYGQGNTIYF; DNA: TGTGCCAGCAGCTATGGACAGGGAAACACCATATATTTT
V: TRBV6-1; D: -; size: few; J: TRBJ1-6; CDR3: CASSAQGGSPLHF; DNA: TGTGCCAGCAGTGCCCAGGGAGGTTCACCCCTCCACTTT
V: TRBV6-5; D: -; size: -; J: TRBJ2-7; CDR3: CASSYSRGFLTGEQYF; DNA: TGTGCCAGCAGTTACTCGAGGGGCTTCCTAACGGGGGAGCAGTACTTC
V: TRBV5-1; D: TRBD2; size: -; J: TRBJ2-3; CDR3: CASSFAGGLAGDTQYF; DNA: TGCGCCAGCAGCTTTGCCGGGGGACTAGCGGGGGATACGCAGTATTTT
V: TRBV9; D: -; size: -; J: TRBJ1-3; CDR3: CASSARTVGDTIYF; DNA: TGTGCCAGCAGCGCCCGGACAGTTGGCGACACCATATATTTT
V: TRBV11-3; D: TRBD2; size: once; J: TRBJ2-5; CDR3: CASSLGTSGNQETQYF; DNA: TGTGCCAGCAGCTTAGGGACTAGCGGGAACCAAGAGACCCAGTACTTC
V: TRBV2; D: -; size: -; J: TRBJ1-5; CDR3: CASSVGGSNQPQHF; DNA: TGTGCCAGCAGTGTTGGGGGTAGCAATCAGCCCCAGCATTTT
V: TRBV30; D: TRBD2; size: few; J: TRBJ2-3; CDR3: CAWSLAGEQYF; DNA: TGTGCCTGGAGCCTAGCGGGAGAGCAGTATTTT
V: TRBV6-5; D: -; size: -; J: TRBJ2-1; CDR3: CASSYAGGRGNEQFF; DNA: TGTGCCAGCAGTTACGCTGGGGGGAGAGGAAATGAGCAGTTCTTC
V: TRBV2; D: -; size: -; J: TRBJ1-3; CDR3: CASRRSGAGNTIYF; DNA: TGTGCCAGCAGGAGGTCAGGGGCCGGAAACACCATATATTTT
V: TRBV28; D: -; size: -; J: TRBJ2-7; CDR3: CASRVYGAIYEQYF; DNA: TGTGCCAGCAGGGTGTACGGTGCGATCTACGAGCAGTACTTC
V: TRBV7-3; D: TRBD2; size: -; J: TRBJ2-1; CDR3: CASSTTGTSGVSSYNEQFF; DNA: TGTGCCAGCAGCACTACCGGGACTAGCGGGGTAAGCTCCTACAATGAGCAGTTCTTC
V: TRBV6-6; D: -; size: -; J: TRBJ2-7; CDR3: CATTSRYEQYF; DNA: TGTGCCACTACTTCCCGTTACGAGCAGTACTTC
V: TRBV6-5; D: -; size: once; J: TRBJ2-3; CDR3: CASSYRALSTDTQYF; DNA: TGTGCCAGCAGTTACAGGGCACTTAGCACAGATACGCAGTATTTT
V: TRBV11-2; D: -; size: -; J: TRBJ2-7; CDR3: CASSRTEDYEQYF; DNA: TGTGCCAGCAGCCGGACAGAAGACTACGAGCAGTACTTC
V: TRBV28; D: -; size: once; J: TRBJ1-4; CDR3: CASSLSGADEKLFF; DNA: TGTGCCAGCAGTTTATCAGGGGCGGACGAAAAACTGTTTTTT
V: TRBV5-4; D: -; size: -; J: TRBJ1-2; CDR3: CASSISPGDNYGYTF; DNA: TGTGCCAGCAGCATTTCTCCGGGGGATAACTATGGCTACACCTTC
V: TRBV4-1; D: TRBD2; size: few; J: TRBJ2-4; CDR3: CASSQEEIAGGPYIQYF; DNA: TGCGCCAGCAGCCAAGAGGAAATTGCGGGGGGGCCTTACATTCAGTACTTC
V: TRBV7-8; D: TRBD1; size: -; J: TRBJ1-5; CDR3: CASSLARGWGQPQHF; DNA: TGTGCCAGCAGCCTCGCCAGGGGGTGGGGGCAGCCCCAGCATTTT
V: TRBV2; D: TRBD1; size: -; J: TRBJ2-3; CDR3: CASSGTGWKSDTQYF; DNA: TGTGCCAGCAGTGGGACAGGGTGGAAATCAGATACGCAGTATTTT